This TCR beta chain was sequenced for a study of shared clonotypes between healthy human individuals. The table lists this clone with a few counts. Generated by immunoSEQ multiplex PCR, the TCRdb table keeps only in-frame clones and is missing some. This table holds 550,000 to 700,000 clones, 73% found once. The CDR3 loop spans 15 amino acids. The V end was cut by 1 base, the J end by 0 bases, with 7 bases between. Germline-derived CDR1 and CDR2 are SGHRS and YFSETQ. Material for sequencing was memory CD4+ T cells sorted from blood. Subset here: CD45RA-negative fraction. This TCR came from a woman in her 30s in good health. This chain links TRBV5-1 with TRBJ2-2, with unresolved D. The CDR3 loop is CASSLTTSNTGELFF. DNA of the CDR3: TGCGCCAGCAGCTTGACGACTTCGAACACCGGGGAGCTGTTTTTT.